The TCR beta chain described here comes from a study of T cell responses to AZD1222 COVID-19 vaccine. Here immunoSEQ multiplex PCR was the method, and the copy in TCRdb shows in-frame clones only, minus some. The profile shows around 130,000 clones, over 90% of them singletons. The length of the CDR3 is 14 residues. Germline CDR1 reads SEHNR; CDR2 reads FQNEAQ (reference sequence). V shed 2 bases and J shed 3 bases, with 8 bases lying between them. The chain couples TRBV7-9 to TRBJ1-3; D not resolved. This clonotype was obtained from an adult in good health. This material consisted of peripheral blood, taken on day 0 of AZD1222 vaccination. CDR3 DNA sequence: TGTGCCAGCAGCTTATCAACGTATGGAAACACCATATATTTT. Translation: CASSLSTYGNTIYF.